This T cell receptor beta chain was sequenced during a study of cytomegalovirus exposure and HLA in healthy donors. Germline V gene data show CDR1 as SGHRS and CDR2 as YFSETQ. The CDR3 totals 17 residues. V lost 1 base, J lost 0 bases, and 5 bases stayed unmatched. Primers for the PCR totalled 60 Vbeta and 13 Jbeta. TCRdb keeps only in-frame clones here, not all; method: immunoSEQ multiplex PCR. The table lists around 190,000 clones, 65% to 85% of them singletons, with less than 2% in the top ten. This TCR was recovered from a woman between 18 and 29 years old in good health and CMV-seronegative. The genes are TRBV5-1 and TRBJ2-3, with TRBD2 matching over 10 bases. The sample consisted of PBMCs. The CDR3 coding sequence is TGCGCCAGCAGCTTGCTAGCGGGGGATGCTAGCACAGATACGCAGTATTTT. Its protein product is CASSLLAGDASTDTQYF.